These 8 T cell receptor beta chains share one sample of origin, sequenced in a study of cytomegalovirus exposure and HLA in healthy donors (TCRdb year 2017). Libraries were built with the immunoSEQ multiplex PCR assay. A mixture of 60 forward primers for TCR Vbeta segments and 13 reverse primers for TCR Jbeta segments was used in the multiplex PCR. TCRdb re-hosts the immuneACCESS table, in-frame sequences only. Its copies lack some clones; in the studies checked, an unresolved V gene accounts for under half of them, and the cause for the rest is not known. The sample table holds about 150,000 clones, of which 80% to 85% were seen once. Approximately 2.9% of the sample is in the top ten clones. Sequencing used PBMCs. These receptors were obtained from a woman aged 25 to 39 in good health and CMV-seronegative.

The chain is built from TRBV2 and TRBJ2-3, with 7 bases matching TRBD1. The CDR3 has 15 residues. Germline values: CDR1 SNHLY, CDR2 FYNNEI. The J segment lost 2 bases and the V segment lost 8 bases, leaving 10 bases of the junction unmatched. Written as DNA, the CDR3 is TGTGCCAGCCTAATAGACAGGGTAGCCACAGATACGCAGTATTTT. Translation gives CASLIDRVATDTQYF.

The genes are TRBV5-4 and TRBJ1-2, with 7 bases aligning to TRBD1. Losses at the gene ends were 3 bases for V and 0 bases for J; bases not matched to a gene: 2. The CDR3 length is 14 residues. CDR1 and CDR2 (germline): SGHNT, YYREEE (reference sequence). CDR3 sequence: CASSWDSPNYGYTF. CDR3 DNA sequence: TGTGCCAGCAGCTGGGACAGCCCTAACTATGGCTACACCTTC.

The V gene is TRBV4-3, the J gene TRBJ1-2; possibly TRBD1 for D (5 bases). Trimming cost V 0 bases and J 4 bases, with 12 bases left between them. The CDR3 consists of 15 residues. Germline CDR1 is LGHNA and CDR2 is YSLEER. The CDR3 DNA reads as TGCGCCAGCAGCCAAGATCTAAACAGGCGCTATGGCTACACCTTC. Protein: CASSQDLNRRYGYTF.

The V and J genes are TRBV7-3 and TRBJ2-1; 9 bases align to TRBD1. V shed 1 base, J shed 2 bases, and the junction held 6 bases outside the gene matches. The CDR3 has 17 residues. Germline-derived CDR1 and CDR2 are SGHTA and FQGTGA. The CDR3 loop reads CASSLISGTGPYNEQFF. The CDR3 DNA reads as TGTGCCAGCAGCTTAATTTCCGGGACAGGGCCCTACAATGAGCAGTTCTTC.

The chain couples TRBV4-3 to TRBJ2-1, with D maybe TRBD1 (5 bases). Germline CDR1 and CDR2: LGHNA and YSLEER. The CDR3 extends over 14 amino acids. The ends were cut back, 0 bases at V and 7 bases at J, with 10 bases in the middle. CDR3 nucleotides: TGCGCCAGCAGCCAAGAGCAGGGTGGGAATGAGCAGTTCTTC. This gives the protein CASSQEQGGNEQFF.

V is TRBV5-1 and J is TRBJ2-2; D remains unclear. V gave up 5 bases and J gave up 0 bases, with 11 bases separating them. Germline CDR1 is SGHRS and CDR2 is YFSETQ. This CDR3 is 15 amino acids long. The CDR3 region has the DNA TGCGCCAGCAGTCCTAGACGGGCGAACACCGGGGAGCTGTTTTTT. As protein: CASSPRRANTGELFF.

This clone turned up a few times. The chain has TRBV2 and TRBJ2-1; TRBD2 is a possible D gene (5 bases). The V end was cut by 6 bases, the J end by 0 bases, with 21 bases between. The CDR3 is made up of 18 amino acids. Looked up from germline, CDR1 is SNHLY and CDR2 is FYNNEI. The CDR3 sequence: CASSLWATEAHSYNEQFF. DNA for the CDR3: TGTGCCAGCAGCTTATGGGCTACGGAGGCCCACTCCTACAATGAGCAGTTCTTC.

The V call is TRBV10-3, the J call TRBJ2-7; weak D call: TRBD2 (6 bases). This CDR3 comprises 14 residues. Trimming left V 8 bases short and J 6 bases short, with 20 bases between. The germline V gene has CDR1 ENHRY and CDR2 SYGVKD. The CDR3 DNA reads as TGTGCCATCGGGGGTACTGCGGGATCCCGCGAGCAGTACTTC. Encoded protein: CAIGGTAGSREQYF.